This T cell receptor (beta chain) emerged from a study of PD-L1 blockade in urothelial cancer. Study-level information: Specimens of blood held a median count of roughly 150,000 T cells. Broader study findings: Tumor-linked clones in blood grew more by 3 weeks in durable-benefit patients.

The assay was immunoSEQ multiplex PCR, and TCRdb's table has in-frame clones only and misses some. The table shows around 45,000 clones, with approximately 88% occurring only once. Germline V gene lookup returns CDR1 SGHNT and CDR2 YYREEE (reference sequence). The V gene end was trimmed by 0 bases and the J gene end by 4 bases; junction bases not matched to a gene: 2. The CDR3 has 15 residues. Pretreatment and on-treatment blood mononuclear cell samples were taken, totaling between 1 and 8 time points per patient. Of note for this clone: What it recognizes is unknown.

The sequence was collected from an older man with urothelial cancer. Specimen: PBMCs, collected around atezolizumab (anti-PD-L1) treatment. The V gene is TRBV5-4, the J gene TRBJ1-3, with TRBD1 matching 9 bases. CDR3 bases: TGTGCCAGCAGCTTGGGGGGACAGGGAGGAAACACCATATATTTT. Residues: CASSLGGQGGNTIYF.